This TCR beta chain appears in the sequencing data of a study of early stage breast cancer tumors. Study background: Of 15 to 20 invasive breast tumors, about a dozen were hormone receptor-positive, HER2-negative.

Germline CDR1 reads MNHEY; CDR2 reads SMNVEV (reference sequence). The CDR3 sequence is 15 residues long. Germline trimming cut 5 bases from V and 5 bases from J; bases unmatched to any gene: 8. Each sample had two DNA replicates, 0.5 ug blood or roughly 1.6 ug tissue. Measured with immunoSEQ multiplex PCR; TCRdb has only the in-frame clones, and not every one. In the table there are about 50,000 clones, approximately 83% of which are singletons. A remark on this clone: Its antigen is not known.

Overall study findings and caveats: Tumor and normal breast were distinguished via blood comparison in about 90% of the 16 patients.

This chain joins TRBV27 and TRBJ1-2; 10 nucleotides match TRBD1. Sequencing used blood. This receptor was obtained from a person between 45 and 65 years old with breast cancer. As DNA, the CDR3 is TGTGCCAGCAGTACGACAGGGGGCAGTGGGTATGGCTACACCTTC. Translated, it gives CASSTTGGSGYGYTF.